This T cell receptor (beta chain) was documented in a study of T cell responses to AZD1222 COVID-19 vaccine. General study findings and limits: Once two AZD1222 doses were given, Spike-specific TCR breadth and depth went up.

In the case of this clone: Its antigen is undetermined.

The CDR3 spans 15 residues. CDR1 is LGHDT, CDR2 YNNKEL, per germline (reference sequence). V gave up 2 bases and J gave up 3 bases; unmatched junction bases: 6. Data came from immunoSEQ multiplex PCR; TCRdb stores just in-frame clones and leaves some out. This repertoire shows about 140,000 clones, roughly 92% found once; its top ten account for around 1.7%. The receptor's source is an adult in good health. The rearrangement links TRBV3-1 (or the pseudogene TRBV3-2) to TRBJ2-7; the match to TRBD2 covers 8 bases. The sample in question was peripheral blood, obtained on day 0 of AZD1222 vaccination. CDR3 in amino acids: CASSQLPGGDYEQYF. As DNA, the CDR3 is TGTGCCAGCAGCCAACTACCGGGGGGGGACTACGAGCAGTACTTC.